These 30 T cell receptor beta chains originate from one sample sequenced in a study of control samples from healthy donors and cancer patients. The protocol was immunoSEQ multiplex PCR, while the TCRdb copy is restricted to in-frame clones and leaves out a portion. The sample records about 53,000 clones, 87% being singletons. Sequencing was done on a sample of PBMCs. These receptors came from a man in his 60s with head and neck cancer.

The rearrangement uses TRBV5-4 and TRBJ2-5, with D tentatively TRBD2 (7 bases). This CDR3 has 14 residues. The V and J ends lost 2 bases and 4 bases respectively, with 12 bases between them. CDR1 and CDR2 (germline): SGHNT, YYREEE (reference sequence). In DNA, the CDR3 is TGTGCCAGCAGCTTTAGGGGGGGGGCAGAGACCCAGTACTTC. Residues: CASSFRGGAETQYF.

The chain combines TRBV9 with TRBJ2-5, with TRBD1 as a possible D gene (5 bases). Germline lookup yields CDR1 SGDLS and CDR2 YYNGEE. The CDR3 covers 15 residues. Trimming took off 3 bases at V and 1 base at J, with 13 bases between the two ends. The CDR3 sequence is CASSGRQPLQETQYF. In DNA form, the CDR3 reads TGTGCCAGCAGCGGGCGACAGCCACTCCAAGAGACCCAGTACTTC.

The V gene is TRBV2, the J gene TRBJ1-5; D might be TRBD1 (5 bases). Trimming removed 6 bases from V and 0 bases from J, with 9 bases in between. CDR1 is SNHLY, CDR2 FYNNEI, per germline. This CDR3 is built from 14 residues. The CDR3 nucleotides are TGTGCCAGCAGGCCCAGGGCTAGCAATCAGCCCCAGCATTTT. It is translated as CASRPRASNQPQHF.

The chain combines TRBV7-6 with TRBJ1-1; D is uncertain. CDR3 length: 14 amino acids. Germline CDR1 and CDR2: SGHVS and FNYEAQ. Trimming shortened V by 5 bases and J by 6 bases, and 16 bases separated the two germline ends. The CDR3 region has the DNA TGTGCCAGCAGCCAACCGGACGGATCGGCTGAAGCTTTCTTT. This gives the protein CASSQPDGSAEAFF.

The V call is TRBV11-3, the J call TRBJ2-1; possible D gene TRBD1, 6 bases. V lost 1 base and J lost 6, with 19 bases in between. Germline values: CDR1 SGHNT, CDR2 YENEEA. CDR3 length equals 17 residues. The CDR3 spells CASSLGGTWSRSNEQFF. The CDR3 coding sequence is TGTGCCAGCAGCTTAGGGGGGACATGGTCGAGGTCCAATGAGCAGTTCTTC.

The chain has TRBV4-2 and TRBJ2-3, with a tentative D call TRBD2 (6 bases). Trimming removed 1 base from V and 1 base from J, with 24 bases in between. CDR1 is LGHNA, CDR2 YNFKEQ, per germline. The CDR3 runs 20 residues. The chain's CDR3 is CASSQVYLDPGPGGTDTQYF. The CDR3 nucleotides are TGTGCCAGCAGCCAAGTGTATTTGGACCCAGGACCGGGGGGCACAGATACGCAGTATTTT.

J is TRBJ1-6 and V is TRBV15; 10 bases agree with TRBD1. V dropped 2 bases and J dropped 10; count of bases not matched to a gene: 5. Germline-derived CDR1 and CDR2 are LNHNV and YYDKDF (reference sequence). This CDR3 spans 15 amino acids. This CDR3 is CATSRQDRGRSPLHF. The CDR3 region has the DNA TGTGCCACCAGCAGACAAGACAGGGGGCGATCACCCCTCCACTTT.

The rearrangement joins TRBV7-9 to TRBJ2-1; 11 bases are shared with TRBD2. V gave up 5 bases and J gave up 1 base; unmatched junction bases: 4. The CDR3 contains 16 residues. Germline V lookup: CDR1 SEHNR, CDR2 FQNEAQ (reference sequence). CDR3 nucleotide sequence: TGTGCCAGCAGCCCCAGGACTAGCGGGTCCTACAATGAGCAGTTCTTC. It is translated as CASSPRTSGSYNEQFF.

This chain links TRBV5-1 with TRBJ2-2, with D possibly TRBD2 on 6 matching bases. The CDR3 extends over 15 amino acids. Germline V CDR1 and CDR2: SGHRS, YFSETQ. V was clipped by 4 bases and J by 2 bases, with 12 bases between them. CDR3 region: CASSRGTANTGELFF. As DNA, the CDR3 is TGCGCCAGCAGCCGCGGGACGGCAAACACCGGGGAGCTGTTTTTT.

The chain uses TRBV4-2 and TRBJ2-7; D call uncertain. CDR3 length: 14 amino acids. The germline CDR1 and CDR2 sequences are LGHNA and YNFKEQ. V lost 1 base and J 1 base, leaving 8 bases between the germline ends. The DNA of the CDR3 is TGTGCCAGCAGCCAAGGTCCAGCTTCCTACGAGCAGTACTTC. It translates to CASSQGPASYEQYF.

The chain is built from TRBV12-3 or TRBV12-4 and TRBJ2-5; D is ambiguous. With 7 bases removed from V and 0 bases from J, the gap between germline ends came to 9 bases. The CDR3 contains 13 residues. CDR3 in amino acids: CASNDWYQETQYF. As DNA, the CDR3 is TGTGCCAGCAATGACTGGTACCAAGAGACCCAGTACTTC.

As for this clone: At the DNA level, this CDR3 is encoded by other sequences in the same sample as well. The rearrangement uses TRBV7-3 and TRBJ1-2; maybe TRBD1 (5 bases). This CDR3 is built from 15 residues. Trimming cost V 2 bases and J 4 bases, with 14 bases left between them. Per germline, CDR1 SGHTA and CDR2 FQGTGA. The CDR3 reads CASSLSGGGTYGYTF. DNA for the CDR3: TGTGCCAGCAGCTTATCGGGGGGTGGTACCTATGGCTACACCTTC. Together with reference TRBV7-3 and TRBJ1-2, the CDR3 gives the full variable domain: GAGVSQTPSNKVTEKGKYVELRCDPISGHTALYWYRQSLGQGPEFLIYFQGTGAADDSGLPNDRFFAVRPEGSVSTLKIQRTERGDSAVYLCASSLSGGGTYGYTFGSGTRLTVV.

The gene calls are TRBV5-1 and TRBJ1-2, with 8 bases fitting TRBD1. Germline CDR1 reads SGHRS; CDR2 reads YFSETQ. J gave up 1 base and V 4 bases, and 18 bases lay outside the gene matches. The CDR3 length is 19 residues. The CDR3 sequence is CASSPNDRDRTGNNYGYTF. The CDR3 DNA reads TGCGCCAGCAGCCCCAACGACCGGGACAGGACGGGCAATAACTATGGCTACACCTTC. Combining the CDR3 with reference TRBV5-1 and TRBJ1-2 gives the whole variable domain KAGVTQTPRYLIKTRGQQVTLSCSPISGHRSVSWYQQTPGQGLQFLFEYFSETQRNKGNFPGRFSGRQFSNSRSEMNVSTLELGDSALYLCASSPNDRDRTGNNYGYTFGSGTRLTVV.

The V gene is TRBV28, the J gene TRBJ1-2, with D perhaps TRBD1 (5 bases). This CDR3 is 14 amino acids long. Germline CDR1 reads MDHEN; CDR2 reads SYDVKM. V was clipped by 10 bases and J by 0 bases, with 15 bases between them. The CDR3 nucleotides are TGTGCCACCTTACAGGACTATACTAACTATGGCTACACCTTC. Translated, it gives CATLQDYTNYGYTF.

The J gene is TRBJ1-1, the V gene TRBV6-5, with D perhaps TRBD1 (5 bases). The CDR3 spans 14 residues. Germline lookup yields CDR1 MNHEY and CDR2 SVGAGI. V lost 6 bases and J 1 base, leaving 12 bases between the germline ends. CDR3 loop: CASRTPGGNTEAFF. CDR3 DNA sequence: TGTGCCAGCAGGACGCCCGGGGGGAACACTGAAGCTTTCTTT.

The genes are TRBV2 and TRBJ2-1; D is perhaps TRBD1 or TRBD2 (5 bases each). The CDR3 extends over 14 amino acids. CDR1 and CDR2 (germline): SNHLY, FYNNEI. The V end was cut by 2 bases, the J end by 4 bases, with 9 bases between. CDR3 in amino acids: CASSENGAYNEQFF. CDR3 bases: TGTGCCAGCAGTGAAAACGGGGCATACAATGAGCAGTTCTTC.

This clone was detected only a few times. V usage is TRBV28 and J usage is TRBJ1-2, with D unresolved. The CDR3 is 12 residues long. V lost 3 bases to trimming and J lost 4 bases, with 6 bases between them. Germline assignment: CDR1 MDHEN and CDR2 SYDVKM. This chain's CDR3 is CASSFGPYGYTF. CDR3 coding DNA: TGTGCCAGCAGTTTTGGGCCCTATGGCTACACCTTC.

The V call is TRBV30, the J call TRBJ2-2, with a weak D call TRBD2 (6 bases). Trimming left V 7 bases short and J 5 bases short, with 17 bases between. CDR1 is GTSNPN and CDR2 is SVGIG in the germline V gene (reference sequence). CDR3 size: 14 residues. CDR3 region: CAFEPGGVTGELFF. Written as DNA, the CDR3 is TGTGCCTTCGAGCCCGGGGGTGTTACCGGGGAGCTGTTTTTT.

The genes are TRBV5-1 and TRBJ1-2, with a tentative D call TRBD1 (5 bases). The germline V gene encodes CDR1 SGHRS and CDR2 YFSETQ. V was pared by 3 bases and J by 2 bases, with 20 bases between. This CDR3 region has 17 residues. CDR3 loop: CASSSARGGTLNYGYTF. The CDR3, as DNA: TGCGCCAGCAGCTCAGCCCGGGGGGGGACCCTCAACTATGGCTACACCTTC.

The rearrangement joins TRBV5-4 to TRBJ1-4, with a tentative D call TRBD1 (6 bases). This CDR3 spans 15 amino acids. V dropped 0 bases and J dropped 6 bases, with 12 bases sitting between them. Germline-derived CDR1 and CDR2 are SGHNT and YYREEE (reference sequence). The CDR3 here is CASSLAGGRHEKLFF. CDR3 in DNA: TGTGCCAGCAGCTTGGCTGGGGGGCGCCATGAAAAACTGTTTTTT.

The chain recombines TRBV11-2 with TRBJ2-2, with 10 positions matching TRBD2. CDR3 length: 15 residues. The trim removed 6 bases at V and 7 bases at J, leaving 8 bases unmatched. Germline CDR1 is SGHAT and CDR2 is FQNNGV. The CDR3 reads CASSSSGGAVGELFF. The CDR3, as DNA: TGTGCCAGCAGTTCAAGCGGGGGGGCCGTCGGGGAGCTGTTTTTT.

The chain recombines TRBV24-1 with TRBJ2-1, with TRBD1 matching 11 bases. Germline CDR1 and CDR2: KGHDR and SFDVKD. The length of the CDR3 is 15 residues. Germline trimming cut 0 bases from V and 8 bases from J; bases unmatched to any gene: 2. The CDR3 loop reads CATSDLRTGGDEQFF. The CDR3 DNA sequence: TGTGCCACCAGTGATTTGCGGACAGGGGGCGATGAGCAGTTCTTC.

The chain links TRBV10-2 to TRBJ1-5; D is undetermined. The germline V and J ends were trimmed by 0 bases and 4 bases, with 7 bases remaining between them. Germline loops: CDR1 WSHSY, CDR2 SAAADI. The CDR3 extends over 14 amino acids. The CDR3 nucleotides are TGCGCCAGCAGTGAGTCAGATCGGAATCAGCCCCAGCATTTT. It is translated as CASSESDRNQPQHF.

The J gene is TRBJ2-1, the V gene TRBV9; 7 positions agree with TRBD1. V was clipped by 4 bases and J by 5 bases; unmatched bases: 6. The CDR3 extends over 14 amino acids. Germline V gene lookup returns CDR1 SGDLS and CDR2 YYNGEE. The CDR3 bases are TGTGCCAGCAGCCCGACGACAGGGCACAATGAGCAGTTCTTC. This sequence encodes CASSPTTGHNEQFF.

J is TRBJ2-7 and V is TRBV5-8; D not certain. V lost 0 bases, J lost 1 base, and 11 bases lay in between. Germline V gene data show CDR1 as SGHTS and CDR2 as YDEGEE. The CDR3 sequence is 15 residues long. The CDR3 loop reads CASSLESQPSYEQYF. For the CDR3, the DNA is TGTGCCAGCAGCTTGGAATCGCAGCCTTCCTACGAGCAGTACTTC. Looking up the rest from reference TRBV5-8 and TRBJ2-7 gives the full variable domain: EAGVTQSPTHLIKTRGQQATLRCSPISGHTSVYWYQQALGLGLQFLLWYDEGEERNRGNFPPRFSGRQFPNYSSELNVNALELEDSALYLCASSLESQPSYEQYFGPGTRLTVT.

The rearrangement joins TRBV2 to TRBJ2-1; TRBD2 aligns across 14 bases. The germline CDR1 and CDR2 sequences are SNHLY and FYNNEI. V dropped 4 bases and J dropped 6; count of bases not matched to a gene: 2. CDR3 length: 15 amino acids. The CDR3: CASSGTSGRRNEQFF. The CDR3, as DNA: TGTGCCAGCAGTGGGACTAGCGGGAGGCGCAATGAGCAGTTCTTC.

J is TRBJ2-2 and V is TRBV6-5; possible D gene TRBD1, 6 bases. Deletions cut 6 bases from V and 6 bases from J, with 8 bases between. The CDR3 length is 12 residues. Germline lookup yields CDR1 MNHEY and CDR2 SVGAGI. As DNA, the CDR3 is TGTGCCAGCAGGGACAGTCCCGGGGAGCTGTTTTTT. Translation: CASRDSPGELFF.

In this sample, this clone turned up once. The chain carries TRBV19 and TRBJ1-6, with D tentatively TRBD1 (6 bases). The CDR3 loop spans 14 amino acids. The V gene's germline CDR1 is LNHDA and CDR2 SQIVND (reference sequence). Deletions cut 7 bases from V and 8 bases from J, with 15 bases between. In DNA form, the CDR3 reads TGTGCCAGTACCGCCGGGACAAGACATTCACCCCTCCACTTT. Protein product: CASTAGTRHSPLHF. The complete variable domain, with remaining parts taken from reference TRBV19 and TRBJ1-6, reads DGGITQSPKYLFRKEGQNVTLSCEQNLNHDAMYWYRQDPGQGLRLIYYSQIVNDFQKGDIAEGYSVSREKKESFPLTVTSAQKNPTAFYLCASTAGTRHSPLHFGNGTRLTVT.

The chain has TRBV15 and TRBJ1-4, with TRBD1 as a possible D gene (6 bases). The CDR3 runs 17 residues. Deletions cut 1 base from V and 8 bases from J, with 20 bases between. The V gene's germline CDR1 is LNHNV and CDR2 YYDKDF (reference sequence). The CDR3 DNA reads TGTGCCACCAGCAGAGCCTATAGGGGGGCTCTTGGAGAAAAACTGTTTTTT. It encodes CATSRAYRGALGEKLFF. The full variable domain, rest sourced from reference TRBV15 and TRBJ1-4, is DAMVIQNPRYQVTQFGKPVTLSCSQTLNHNVMYWYQQKSSQAPKLLFHYYDKDFNNEADTPDNFQSRRPNTSFCFLDIRSPGLGDTAMYLCATSRAYRGALGEKLFFGSGTQLSVL.

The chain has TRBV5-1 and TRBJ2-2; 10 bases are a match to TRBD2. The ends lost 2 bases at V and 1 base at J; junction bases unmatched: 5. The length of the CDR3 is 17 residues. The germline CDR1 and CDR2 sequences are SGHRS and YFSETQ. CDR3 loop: CASSLNIAGGNTGELFF. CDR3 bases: TGCGCCAGCAGCTTAAATATAGCGGGAGGGAACACCGGGGAGCTGTTTTTT.